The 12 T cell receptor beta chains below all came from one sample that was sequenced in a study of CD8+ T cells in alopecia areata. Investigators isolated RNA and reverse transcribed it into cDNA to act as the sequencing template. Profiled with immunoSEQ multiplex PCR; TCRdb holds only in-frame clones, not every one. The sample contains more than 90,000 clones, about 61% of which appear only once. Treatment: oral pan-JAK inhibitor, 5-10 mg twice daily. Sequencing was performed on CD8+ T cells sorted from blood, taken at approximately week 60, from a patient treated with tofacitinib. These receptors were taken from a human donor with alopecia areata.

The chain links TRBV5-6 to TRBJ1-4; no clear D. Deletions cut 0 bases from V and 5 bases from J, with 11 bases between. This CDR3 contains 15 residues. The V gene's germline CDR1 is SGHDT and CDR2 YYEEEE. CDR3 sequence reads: CASSLGSALNEKLFF. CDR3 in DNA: TGTGCCAGCAGCTTGGGGTCGGCCCTAAATGAAAAACTGTTTTTT. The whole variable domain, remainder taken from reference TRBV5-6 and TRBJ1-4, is DAGVTQSPTHLIKTRGQQVTLRCSPKSGHDTVSWYQQALGQGPQFIFQYYEEEERQRGNFPDRFSGHQFPNYSSELNVNALLLGDSALYLCASSLGSALNEKLFFGSGTQLSVL.

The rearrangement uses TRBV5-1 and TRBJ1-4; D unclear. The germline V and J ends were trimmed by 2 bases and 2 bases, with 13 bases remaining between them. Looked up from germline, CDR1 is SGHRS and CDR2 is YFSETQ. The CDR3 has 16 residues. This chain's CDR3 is CASSFDPPRTNEKLFF. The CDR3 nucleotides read TGCGCCAGCAGCTTTGACCCGCCTCGGACTAATGAAAAACTGTTTTTT. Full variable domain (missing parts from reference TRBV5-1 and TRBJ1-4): KAGVTQTPRYLIKTRGQQVTLSCSPISGHRSVSWYQQTPGQGLQFLFEYFSETQRNKGNFPGRFSGRQFSNSRSEMNVSTLELGDSALYLCASSFDPPRTNEKLFFGSGTQLSVL.

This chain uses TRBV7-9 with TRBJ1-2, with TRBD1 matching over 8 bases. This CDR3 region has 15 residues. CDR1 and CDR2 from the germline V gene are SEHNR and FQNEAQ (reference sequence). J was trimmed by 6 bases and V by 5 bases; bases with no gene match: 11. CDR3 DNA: TGTGCCAGCAGCGCAACGGCGACAGGGGACCATGGCTACACCTTC. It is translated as CASSATATGDHGYTF.

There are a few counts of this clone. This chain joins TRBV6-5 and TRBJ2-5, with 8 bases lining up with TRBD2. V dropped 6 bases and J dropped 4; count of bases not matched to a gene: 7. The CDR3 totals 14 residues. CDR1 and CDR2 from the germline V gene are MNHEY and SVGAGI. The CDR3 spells CASSRAGEGETQYF. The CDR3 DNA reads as TGTGCCAGCAGCCGAGCGGGGGAGGGAGAGACCCAGTACTTC.

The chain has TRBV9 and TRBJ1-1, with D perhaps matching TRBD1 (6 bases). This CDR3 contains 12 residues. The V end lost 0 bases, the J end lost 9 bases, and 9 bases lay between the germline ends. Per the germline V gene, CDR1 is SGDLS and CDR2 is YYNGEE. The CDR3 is CASSVDGQQAFF. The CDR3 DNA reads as TGTGCCAGCAGCGTAGATGGACAGCAAGCTTTCTTT.

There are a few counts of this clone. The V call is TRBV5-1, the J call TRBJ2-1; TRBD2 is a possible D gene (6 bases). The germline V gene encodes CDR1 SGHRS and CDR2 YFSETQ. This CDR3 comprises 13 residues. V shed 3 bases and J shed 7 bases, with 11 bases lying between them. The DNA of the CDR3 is TGCGCCAGCAGCTGGGAGGCATGGAATGAGCAGTTCTTC. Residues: CASSWEAWNEQFF.

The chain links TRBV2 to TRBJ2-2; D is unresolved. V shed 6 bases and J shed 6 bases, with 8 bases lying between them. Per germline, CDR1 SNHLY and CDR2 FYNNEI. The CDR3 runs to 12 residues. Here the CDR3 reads CASRTSAGELFF. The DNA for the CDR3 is TGTGCCAGCAGGACGTCCGCCGGGGAGCTGTTTTTT.

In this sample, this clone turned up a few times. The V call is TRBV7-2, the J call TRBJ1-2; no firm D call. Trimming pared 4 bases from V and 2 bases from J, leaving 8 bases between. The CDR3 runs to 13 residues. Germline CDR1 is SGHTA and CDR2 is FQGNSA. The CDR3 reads CASSSTRNYGYTF. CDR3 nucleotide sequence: TGTGCCAGCAGCTCAACTCGGAACTATGGCTACACCTTC.

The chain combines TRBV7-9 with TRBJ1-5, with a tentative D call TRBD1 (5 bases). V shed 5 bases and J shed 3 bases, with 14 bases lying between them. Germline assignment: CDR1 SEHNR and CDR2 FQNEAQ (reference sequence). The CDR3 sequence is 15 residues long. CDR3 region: CASSPVGRDNQPQHF. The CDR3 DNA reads TGTGCCAGCAGCCCTGTCGGCAGGGACAATCAGCCCCAGCATTTT.

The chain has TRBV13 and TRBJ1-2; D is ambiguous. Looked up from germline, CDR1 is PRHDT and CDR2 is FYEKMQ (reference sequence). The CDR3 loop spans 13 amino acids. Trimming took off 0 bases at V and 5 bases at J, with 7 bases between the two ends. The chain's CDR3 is CASSLGREYGYTF. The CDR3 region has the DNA TGTGCCAGCAGCTTAGGGCGGGAGTATGGCTACACCTTC.

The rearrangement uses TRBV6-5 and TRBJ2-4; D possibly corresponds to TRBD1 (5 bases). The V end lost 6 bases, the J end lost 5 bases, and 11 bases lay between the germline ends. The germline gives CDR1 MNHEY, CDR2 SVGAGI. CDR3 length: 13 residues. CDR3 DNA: TGTGCCAGCAGCGCTTTAGGGGAAAACATTCAGTACTTC. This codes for CASSALGENIQYF.

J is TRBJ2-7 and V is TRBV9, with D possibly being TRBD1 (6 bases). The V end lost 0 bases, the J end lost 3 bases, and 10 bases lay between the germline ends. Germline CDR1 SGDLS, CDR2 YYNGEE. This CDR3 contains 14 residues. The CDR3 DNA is TGTGCCAGCAGCGTAGCCGACAGGTACTACGAGCAGTACTTC. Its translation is CASSVADRYYEQYF.